The subject of this entry is one T cell receptor (beta chain). What it recognizes is unknown. Germline is not matched at one junction end, which may reflect a read error. cDNA specific to TCR beta was made from around 450 ng of total RNA, with a constant-region primer employed for priming. TCR beta libraries came from three nested multiplex PCR rounds using slightly modified ARM-PCR. The first two PCR rounds, roughly 10 cycles each, used TRBV1-TRBV30 forward primers and a C-beta reverse primer. TCRdb re-called the multiplex PCR reads through MiXCR, storing one row per CDR3 protein. The data hold 95,000 to 150,000 distinct CDR3 sequences, with 55% to 70% observed a single time. The germline gives CDR1 SGHVS, CDR2 FQNEAQ. This CDR3 region has 15 residues. Without any cell sorting, roughly 17-31 mg of bulk tissue yielded co-extracted RNA and DNA. The sample originates from a study of tumor-infiltrating lymphocytes in primary liver carcinoma. Study context: The study included patients who were men and women aged 30 to 69 years. Read depth, roughly 3.65 to 7.5 million productive TCRbeta reads, did not differ significantly between tissues. Findings and caveats of the study: Researchers found tumor-adjacent and tumor-blood pairs overlapped less than tumor region pairs. The top-250-clone fraction was significantly higher in tumors than in blood (p = 0.039).

This clonotype originated in a woman aged 55-69 years with primary liver carcinoma and hepatitis B virus infection. Sequencing was done on a sample of tumor-adjacent normal liver tissue. The chain recombines TRBV7-8 with TRBJ2-7, with D perhaps matching TRBD2 (6 bases). The DNA of the CDR3 is TGTGCCAGCAACTTAGGAGGGGCTCGCTCCTACGAGCAGTATTTC. As protein: CASNLGGARSYEQYF.